This is a list of T cell receptor beta chains from one sample in a study of identical twins. TCRdb fed the 5' RACE reads into MiXCR, producing one record per CDR3 protein. The sample records about 470,000 distinct CDR3 sequences, roughly 24% being singletons. The sample also formed part of further work on T cells expressing NK-cell markers.

The specimen sequenced was CD4+ T cells sorted from blood. The receptors derive from a woman aged 18-29 years in good health. Each CDR3 is given with its conserved first and last residue. D genes are given only for firm matches. Clone size appears in some rows only: once, few, many, or a class for an expanded clone.

j_call v_call cdr3_length clone_size d_call cdr3_aa cdr3_nt
TRBJ2-1 TRBV12-3/TRBV12-4 12 many NA CASSLLGNEQFF TGTGCCAGCAGTTTATTGGGGAATGAGCAGTTCTTC
TRBJ2-5 TRBV29-1 11 few NA CSAGQRETQYF TGCAGCGCCGGACAGCGAGAGACCCAGTACTTC
TRBJ2-7 TRBV2 15 NA TRBD2 CASSVLGTSYGEQYF TGTGCCAGCAGTGTTCTTGGGACTAGCTATGGCGAGCAGTACTTC
TRBJ2-1 TRBV5-1 16 NA TRBD1 CASSFNPGTGYNEQFF TGCGCCAGCAGCTTTAACCCCGGGACAGGATACAATGAGCAGTTCTTC
TRBJ2-3 TRBV11-2 16 NA NA CASSLGAGPKTDTQYF TGTGCCAGCAGCTTAGGGGCGGGACCGAAGACAGATACGCAGTATTTT
TRBJ1-6 TRBV15 14 few NA CATSRETNNSPLHF TGTGCCACCAGCAGAGAAACGAATAATTCACCCCTCCACTTT
TRBJ1-1 TRBV18 14 few NA CASSPQGTNTEAFF TGTGCCAGCTCACCACAGGGTACGAACACTGAAGCTTTCTTT
TRBJ1-2 TRBV7-6 14 few TRBD1 CASSLATGGEGYTF TGTGCCAGCAGCTTAGCAACAGGGGGCGAAGGCTACACCTTC
TRBJ2-5 TRBV5-1 13 few NA CASQGQRQETQYF TGCGCCAGCCAGGGACAACGCCAAGAGACCCAGTACTTC
TRBJ2-4 TRBV10-2 13 many TRBD1 CASSRDRGNIQYF TGCGCCAGCAGTCGGGACAGGGGGAACATTCAGTACTTC
TRBJ2-1 TRBV10-3 14 NA NA CAISTGDRYNEQFF TGTGCCATCAGCACGGGGGACCGCTACAATGAGCAGTTCTTC
TRBJ1-1 TRBV5-1 14 many NA CASSLGQMNTEAFF TGCGCCAGCAGCTTGGGTCAGATGAACACTGAAGCTTTCTTT
TRBJ2-1 TRBV7-9 14 NA TRBD2 CASASGRNYNEQFF TGTGCCAGTGCAAGCGGGAGAAACTACAATGAGCAGTTCTTC
TRBJ2-1 TRBV6-1 16 NA TRBD2 CASSVPLADYSNEQFF TGTGCCAGCAGTGTACCCCTAGCGGATTATAGCAATGAGCAGTTCTTC
TRBJ2-2 TRBV5-1 15 NA TRBD2 CASSFRTSGTGELFF TGCGCCAGCAGCTTCCGGACTAGCGGCACCGGGGAGCTGTTTTTT
TRBJ1-1 TRBV10-3 13 NA NA CAISVEGGTEAFF TGTGCCATCAGTGTCGAGGGAGGGACTGAAGCTTTCTTT
TRBJ2-7 TRBV6-5 15 NA NA CASSYSTQGSYEQYF TGTGCCAGCAGTTACTCGACACAGGGATCCTACGAGCAGTACTTC
TRBJ1-6 TRBV10-3 14 many NA CASRMADYNSPLHF TGTGCCTCCAGGATGGCGGATTATAATTCACCCCTCCACTTT
TRBJ2-2 TRBV29-1 12 few NA CSVQGYTGELFF TGCAGCGTTCAGGGGTACACCGGGGAGCTGTTTTTT
TRBJ2-1 TRBV12-5 12 NA TRBD2 CASEAGDNEQFF TGTGCTAGTGAAGCGGGGGACAATGAGCAGTTCTTC
TRBJ2-6 TRBV7-2 12 few NA CASSLGANVLTF TGTGCCAGCAGCCTTGGGGCCAACGTCCTGACTTTC
TRBJ2-1 TRBV29-1 12 NA NA CSVEARYNEQFF TGCAGCGTTGAAGCCCGTTACAATGAGCAGTTCTTC
TRBJ1-1 TRBV7-2 15 NA NA CASSLRVGEITEAFF TGTGCCAGCAGCTTACGGGTGGGGGAGATCACTGAAGCTTTCTTT
TRBJ2-3 TRBV7-2 12 NA NA CASSLSFDTQYF TGTGCCAGCAGTCTATCTTTTGATACGCAGTATTTT
TRBJ2-1 TRBV9 14 many TRBD2 CASSVEPHSGEQFF TGTGCCAGCAGCGTAGAACCCCATAGCGGGGAGCAGTTCTTC
TRBJ1-1 TRBV6-1 12 NA NA CASSGVDTEAFF TGTGCCAGCAGTGGGGTGGACACTGAAGCTTTCTTT
TRBJ2-4 TRBV5-1 15 many NA CASSFGYLAKNIQYF TGCGCCAGCAGCTTTGGGTACCTAGCCAAAAACATTCAGTACTTC